The source of this T cell receptor (beta chain) is a study of metastatic and nonmetastatic thyroid tumors. On this clone: Germline and junction disagree at one end, which may indicate a read error.

TCRdb re-called the PCR reads with MiXCR. This table has just over 20,000 clones, over 9.5% appearing once. The length of the CDR3 is 16 residues. No treatment of any kind had been given to any patient before thyroid surgery. This chain uses TRBV12-3 or TRBV12-4 with TRBJ2-1; no definite D call. This sequence was found in a female donor with papillary thyroid cancer or a benign thyroid nodule (not recorded which). Some clones in this sample may be carry-over from other donors' samples. The material sequenced was blood. The CDR3 sequence is CASSWWPHTFGNEQFF. The CDR3 DNA reads TGTGCCAGCAGTTGGTGGCCCCACACCTTTGGCAATGAGCAGTTCTTT.